This entry describes one TCR beta chain. This entry belongs to a study of blood T cell repertoires in COVID-19. The Seattle patients joined while their infection was active and were tracked longitudinally afterward. The authors' processing: Cell counts per sample came from amplifying reference gene primers. TCRdb's table, derived via immunoSEQ multiplex PCR, lists solely in-frame clones and lacks some. Clone size and V and J calls were adopted from that table, with D and trimming inferred from the DNA. This sample has roughly 250,000 clones, with 92% found just once. CDR1 is SGDLS and CDR2 is YYNGEE in the germline V gene. The CDR3 runs to 16 residues. The ends were cut back, 0 bases at V and 3 bases at J, with 13 bases in the middle.

The specimen was peripheral blood. The rearrangement uses TRBV9 and TRBJ1-5; the D is unclear. This sequence was found in a man aged 25-45 years with COVID-19, enrolled during active disease. The CDR3 DNA reads as TGTGCCAGCAGCGTAGGGCCCGGGTATGACAATCAGCCCCAGCATTTT. Translating it yields CASSVGPGYDNQPQHF.